Sequencing of this T cell receptor beta chain was carried out in a study of T cells after yellow fever vaccination. TCRdb ran MiXCR on the 5' RACE reads and lists one entry per CDR3 protein. The table has a few hundred thousand distinct CDR3 sequences, approximately 7% seen once; the top ten hold over 15%. Germline assignment: CDR1 SNHLY and CDR2 FYNNEI. CDR3 length equals 16 residues. J lost 7 bases, V lost 0 bases, and 9 bases had no gene match. The starting material was PBMCs, obtained approximately 47 days after the first yellow fever vaccination. The chain couples TRBV2 to TRBJ1-2, with TRBD1 identical over 9 bases. The origin of this receptor is a man in his late teens or twenties who received the YFV17D yellow fever vaccine. CDR3 loop: CASSEARTGVRPGYTF. CDR3 DNA: TGTGCCAGCAGTGAAGCCCGGACAGGGGTCCGGCCTGGCTACACCTTC. Drawing the rest from reference TRBV2 and TRBJ1-2, the complete variable domain is EPEVTQTPSHQVTQMGQEVILRCVPISNHLYFYWYRQILGQKVEFLVSFYNNEISEKSEIFDDQFSVERPDGSNFTLKIRSTKLEDSAMYFCASSEARTGVRPGYTFGSGTRLTVV.